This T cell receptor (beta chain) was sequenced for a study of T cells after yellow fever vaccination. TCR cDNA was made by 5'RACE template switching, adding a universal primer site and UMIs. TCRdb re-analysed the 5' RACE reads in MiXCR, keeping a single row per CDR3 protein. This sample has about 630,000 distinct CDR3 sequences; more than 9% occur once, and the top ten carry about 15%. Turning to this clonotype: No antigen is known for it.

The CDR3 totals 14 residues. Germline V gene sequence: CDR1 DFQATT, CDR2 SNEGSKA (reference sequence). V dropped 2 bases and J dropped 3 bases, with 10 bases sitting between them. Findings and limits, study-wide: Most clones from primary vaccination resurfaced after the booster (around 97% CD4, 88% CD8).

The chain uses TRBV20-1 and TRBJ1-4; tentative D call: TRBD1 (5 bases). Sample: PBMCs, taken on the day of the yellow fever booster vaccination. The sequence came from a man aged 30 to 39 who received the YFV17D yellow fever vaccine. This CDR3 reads CSARTDTPNEKLFF. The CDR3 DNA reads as TGCAGTGCTAGAACGGACACCCCTAATGAAAAACTGTTTTTT.